Sequencing of this T cell receptor (beta chain) was carried out in a study of cytomegalovirus exposure and HLA in healthy donors. This PCR relied on a set of 60 Vbeta primers and 13 Jbeta primers. The protocol was immunoSEQ multiplex PCR, while the TCRdb copy is restricted to in-frame clones and leaves out a portion. The sample lists hundreds of thousands of clones; 82% were seen once. Participants comprised healthy donors of bone marrow. Sequencing used PBMCs. The sequence was collected from a middle-aged man in good health and CMV-seropositive.

CDR3 in amino acids: CASSQVDVAGRRSYNEQFF. The DNA for the CDR3 is TGTGCCAGCAGCCAAGTCGATGTTGCGGGACGCAGGTCCTACAATGAGCAGTTCTTC. The V call is TRBV4-2, the J call TRBJ2-1; tentative D call: TRBD2 (6 bases). With 1 base removed from V and 1 base from J, the gap between germline ends came to 20 bases. CDR1 LGHNA and CDR2 YNFKEQ come from the germline V gene. CDR3 length: 19 amino acids.